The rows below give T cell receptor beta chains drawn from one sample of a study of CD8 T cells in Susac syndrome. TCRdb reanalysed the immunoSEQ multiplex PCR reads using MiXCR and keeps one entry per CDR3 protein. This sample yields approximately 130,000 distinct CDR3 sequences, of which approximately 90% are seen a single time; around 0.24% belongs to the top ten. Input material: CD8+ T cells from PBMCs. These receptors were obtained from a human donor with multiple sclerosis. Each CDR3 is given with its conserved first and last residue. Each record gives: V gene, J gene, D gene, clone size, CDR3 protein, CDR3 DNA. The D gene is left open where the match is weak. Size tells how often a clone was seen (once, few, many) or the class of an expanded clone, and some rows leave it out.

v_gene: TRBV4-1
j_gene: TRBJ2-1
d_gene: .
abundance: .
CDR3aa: CASSQVPRDLHNEQFF
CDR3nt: TGCGCCAGCAGCCAAGTCCCCCGGGACTTACACAATGAGCAGTTCTTC

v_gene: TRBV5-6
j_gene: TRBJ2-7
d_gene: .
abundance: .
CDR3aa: CASSFGRLGEQYF
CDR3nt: TGTGCCAGCAGTTTTGGACGGCTGGGAGAGCAGTACTTC

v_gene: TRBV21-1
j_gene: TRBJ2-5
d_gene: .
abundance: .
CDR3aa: CANFSGRAAETQYF
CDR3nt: TGTGCCAACTTTAGCGGGAGGGCCGCGGAGACCCAGTACTTC

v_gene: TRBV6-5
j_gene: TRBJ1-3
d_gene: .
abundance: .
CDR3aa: CASSYSMDPVRAGNTIYF
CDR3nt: TGTGCCAGCAGTTACTCGATGGATCCAGTCCGGGCTGGAAACACCATATATTTT

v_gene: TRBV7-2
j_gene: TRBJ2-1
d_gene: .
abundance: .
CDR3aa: CASSLGLVNEQFF
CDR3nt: TGTGCCAGCAGCTTAGGGCTAGTCAATGAGCAGTTCTTC

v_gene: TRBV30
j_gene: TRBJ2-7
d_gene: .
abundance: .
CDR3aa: CAWSVRWQEVYEQYF
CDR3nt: TGTGCCTGGAGTGTACGGTGGCAGGAGGTCTACGAGCAGTACTTC

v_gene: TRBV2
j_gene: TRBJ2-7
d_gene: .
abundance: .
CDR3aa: CASRAGFMSYEQYF
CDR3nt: TGTGCCAGCAGAGCGGGTTTTATGTCCTACGAGCAGTACTTC

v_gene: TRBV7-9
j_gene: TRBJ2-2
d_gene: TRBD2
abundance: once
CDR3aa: CASSRLAGNTGELFF
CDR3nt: TGTGCCAGCAGCCGTCTAGCGGGAAACACCGGGGAGCTGTTTTTT

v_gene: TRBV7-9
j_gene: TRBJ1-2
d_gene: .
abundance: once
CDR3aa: CASRETATLNGYTF
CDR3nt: TGTGCCAGCAGGGAGACAGCCACCTTGAATGGCTACACCTTC

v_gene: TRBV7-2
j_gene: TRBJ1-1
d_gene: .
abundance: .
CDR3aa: CASSYYDQHEAFF
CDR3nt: TGTGCCAGCAGCTACTACGACCAACATGAAGCTTTCTTT

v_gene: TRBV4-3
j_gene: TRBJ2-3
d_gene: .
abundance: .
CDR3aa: CASSQDRSVDTQYF
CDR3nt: TGCGCCAGCAGCCAAGATAGAAGCGTTGATACGCAGTATTTT

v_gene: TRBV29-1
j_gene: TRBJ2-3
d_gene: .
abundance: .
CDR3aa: CSAQEEDTQYF
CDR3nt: TGCAGCGCCCAGGAAGAAGATACGCAGTATTTT

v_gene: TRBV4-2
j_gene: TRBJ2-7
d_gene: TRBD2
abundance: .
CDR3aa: CASSELAGGMSPEQYF
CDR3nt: TGTGCCAGCAGCGAACTAGCGGGAGGGATGTCTCCCGAGCAGTACTTC

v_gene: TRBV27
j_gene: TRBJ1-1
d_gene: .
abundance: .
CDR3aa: CASGIDTEAFF
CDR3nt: TGTGCCAGCGGGATAGACACTGAAGCTTTCTTT

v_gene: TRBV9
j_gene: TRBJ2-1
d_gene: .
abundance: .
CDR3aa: CASSGRDGNYNEQFF
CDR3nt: TGTGCCAGCAGCGGCCGGGACGGTAACTACAATGAGCAGTTCTTC

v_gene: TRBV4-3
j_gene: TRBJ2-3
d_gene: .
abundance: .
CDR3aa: CASSQGGGLVATQYF
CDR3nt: TGCGCCAGCAGCCAAGGAGGGGGTTTGGTGGCTACGCAGTATTTT

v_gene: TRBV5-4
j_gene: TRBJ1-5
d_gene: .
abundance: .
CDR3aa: CASSLGQGGQPQHF
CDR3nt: TGTGCCAGCAGCTTGGGGCAGGGAGGTCAGCCCCAGCATTTT

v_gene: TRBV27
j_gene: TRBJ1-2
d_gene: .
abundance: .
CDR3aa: CASILGGTSGGYTF
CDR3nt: TGTGCCAGCATCCTCGGGGGCACCTCAGGTGGCTACACCTTC

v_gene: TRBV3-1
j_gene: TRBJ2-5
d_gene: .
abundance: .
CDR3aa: CASSREAGGMAETQYF
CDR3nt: TGTGCCAGCAGCCGTGAAGCAGGCGGGATGGCGGAGACCCAGTACTTC

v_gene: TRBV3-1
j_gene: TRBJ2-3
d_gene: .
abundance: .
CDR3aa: CASSQLAGQADTQYF
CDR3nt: TGTGCCAGCAGCCAACTAGCGGGACAGGCAGATACGCAGTATTTT

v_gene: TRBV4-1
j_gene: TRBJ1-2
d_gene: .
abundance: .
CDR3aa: CASSQDRSGYTF
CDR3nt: TGCGCCAGCAGCCAAGACCGGTCCGGCTACACCTTC

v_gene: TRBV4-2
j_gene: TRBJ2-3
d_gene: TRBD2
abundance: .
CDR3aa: CARISGSPPDTQYF
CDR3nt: TGTGCCAGGATTAGCGGGAGCCCCCCAGATACGCAGTATTTT

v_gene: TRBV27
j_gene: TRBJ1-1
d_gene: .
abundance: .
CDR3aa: CASSGGVVGTEAFF
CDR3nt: TGTGCCAGCAGCGGAGGGGTTGTTGGCACTGAAGCTTTCTTT

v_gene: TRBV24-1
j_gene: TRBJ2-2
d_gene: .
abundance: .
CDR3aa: CATSDSSETGELFF
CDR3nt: TGTGCCACCAGTGATTCATCGGAAACCGGGGAGCTGTTTTTT

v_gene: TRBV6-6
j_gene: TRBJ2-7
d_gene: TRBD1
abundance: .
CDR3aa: CASTKDRVHEQYF
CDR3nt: TGTGCCAGCACCAAGGACAGGGTGCACGAGCAGTACTTC

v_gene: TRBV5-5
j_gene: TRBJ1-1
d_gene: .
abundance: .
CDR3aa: CASSLVGGLTEAFF
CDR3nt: TGTGCCAGCAGCTTGGTAGGGGGGCTGACTGAAGCTTTCTTT

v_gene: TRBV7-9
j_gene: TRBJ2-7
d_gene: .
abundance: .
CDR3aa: CASSFFYEQYF
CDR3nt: TGTGCCAGCAGCTTCTTCTACGAGCAGTACTTC

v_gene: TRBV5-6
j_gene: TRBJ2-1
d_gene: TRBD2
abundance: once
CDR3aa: CASSMLAVRNEQFF
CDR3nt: TGTGCCAGCAGCATGCTAGCGGTGAGGAATGAGCAGTTCTTC

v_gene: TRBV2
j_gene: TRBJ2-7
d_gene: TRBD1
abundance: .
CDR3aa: CASTGQTYEQYF
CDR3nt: TGTGCCAGCACGGGACAGACCTACGAGCAGTACTTC

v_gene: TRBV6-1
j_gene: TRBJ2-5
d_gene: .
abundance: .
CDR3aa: CASSDDNQETQYF
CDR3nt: TGTGCCAGCAGTGATGACAACCAAGAGACCCAGTACTTC

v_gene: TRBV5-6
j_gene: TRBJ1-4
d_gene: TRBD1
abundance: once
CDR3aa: CASSFNRGTTNEKLFF
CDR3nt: TGTGCCAGCAGCTTTAACAGGGGTACAACTAATGAAAAACTGTTTTTT

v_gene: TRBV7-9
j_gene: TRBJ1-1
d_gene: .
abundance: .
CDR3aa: CASSTLFQVEAFF
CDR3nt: TGTGCCAGCAGCACTCTATTTCAGGTGGAAGCTTTCTTT

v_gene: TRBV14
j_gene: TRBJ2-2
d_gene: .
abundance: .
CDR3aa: CASSQERGATELFF
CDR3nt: TGTGCCAGCAGCCAAGAAAGAGGGGCTACGGAGCTGTTTTTT

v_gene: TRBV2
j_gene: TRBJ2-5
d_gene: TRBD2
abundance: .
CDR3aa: CARAATRESETQYF
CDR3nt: TGTGCCAGAGCCGCCACGCGGGAGTCAGAGACCCAGTACTTC

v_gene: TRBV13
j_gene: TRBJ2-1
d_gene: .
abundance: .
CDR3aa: CASSLEENEQFF
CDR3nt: TGTGCCAGCAGCTTAGAGGAGAATGAGCAGTTCTTC

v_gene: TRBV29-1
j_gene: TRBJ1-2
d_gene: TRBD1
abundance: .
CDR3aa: CSVPQGAGGYTF
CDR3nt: TGCAGCGTACCACAGGGGGCGGGGGGCTACACCTTC

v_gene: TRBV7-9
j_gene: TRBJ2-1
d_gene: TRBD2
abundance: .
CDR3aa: CASSPPSGYNEQFF
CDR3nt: TGTGCCAGCAGCCCCCCTAGCGGGTACAATGAGCAGTTCTTC

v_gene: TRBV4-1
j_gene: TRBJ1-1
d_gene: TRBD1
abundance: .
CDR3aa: CASSRGQGGNTEAFF
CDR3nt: TGCGCCAGCAGCCGCGGACAGGGTGGGAACACTGAAGCTTTCTTT

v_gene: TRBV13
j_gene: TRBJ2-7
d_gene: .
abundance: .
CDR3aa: CASSPADYANEQYF
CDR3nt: TGTGCCAGCAGCCCGGCGGACTACGCGAACGAGCAGTACTTC

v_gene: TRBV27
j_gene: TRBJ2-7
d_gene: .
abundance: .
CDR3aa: CASSSADPPYEQYF
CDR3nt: TGTGCCAGCAGTTCGGCGGACCCGCCCTACGAGCAGTACTTC

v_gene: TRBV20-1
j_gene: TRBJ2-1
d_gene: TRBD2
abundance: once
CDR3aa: CSARSTLAEGVLNEQFF
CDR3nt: TGCAGTGCTAGAAGTACTCTAGCGGAAGGAGTGCTCAATGAGCAGTTCTTC

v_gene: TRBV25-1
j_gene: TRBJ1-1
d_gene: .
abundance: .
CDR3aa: CASSEIVGEAFF
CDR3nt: TGTGCCAGCAGTGAGATCGTGGGAGAGGCTTTCTTT

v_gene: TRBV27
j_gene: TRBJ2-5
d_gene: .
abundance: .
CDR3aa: CASSFGTGLGWTQYF
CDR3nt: TGTGCCAGCAGTTTTGGGACTGGGTTGGGCTGGACCCAGTACTTC

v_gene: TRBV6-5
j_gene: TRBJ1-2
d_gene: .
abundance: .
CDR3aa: CAGSSTGLFDWGYTF
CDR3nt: TGTGCCGGCAGTTCAACAGGTCTTTTTGATTGGGGCTACACCTTC

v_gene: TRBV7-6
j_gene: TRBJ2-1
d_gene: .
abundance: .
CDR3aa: CASSPTPGSEQFF
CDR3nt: TGTGCCAGCAGCCCTACCCCCGGTAGCGAGCAGTTCTTC

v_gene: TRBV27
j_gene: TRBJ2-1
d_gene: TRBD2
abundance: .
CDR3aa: CASSFTSGISYNEQFF
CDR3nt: TGTGCCAGCAGTTTCACTAGCGGCATCTCCTACAATGAGCAGTTCTTC

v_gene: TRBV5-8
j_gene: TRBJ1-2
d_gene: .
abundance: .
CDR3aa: CASGLRAGGYTF
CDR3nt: TGTGCCAGCGGGCTTCGGGCGGGAGGCTACACCTTC

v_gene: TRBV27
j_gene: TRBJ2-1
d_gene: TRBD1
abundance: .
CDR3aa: CASGRDREGNEQFF
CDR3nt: TGTGCCAGTGGCCGGGACAGGGAGGGCAATGAGCAGTTCTTC

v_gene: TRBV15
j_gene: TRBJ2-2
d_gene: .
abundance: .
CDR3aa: CATSEGRAFANTGELFF
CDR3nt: TGTGCCACCAGCGAAGGCAGGGCGTTCGCGAACACCGGGGAGCTGTTTTTT

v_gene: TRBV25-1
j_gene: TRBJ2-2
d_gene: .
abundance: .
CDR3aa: CASSEWKDTGELFF
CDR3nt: TGTGCCAGCAGTGAATGGAAAGACACCGGGGAGCTGTTTTTT

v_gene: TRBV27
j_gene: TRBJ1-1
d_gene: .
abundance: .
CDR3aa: CASSHRDAWRGTEAFF
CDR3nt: TGTGCCAGCAGTCACCGGGACGCCTGGCGAGGGACTGAAGCTTTCTTT

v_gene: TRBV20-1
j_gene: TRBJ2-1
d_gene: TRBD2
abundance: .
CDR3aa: CSAPGGGSSYNEQFF
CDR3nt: TGCAGTGCCCCCGGGGGGGGGAGCTCCTACAATGAGCAGTTCTTC

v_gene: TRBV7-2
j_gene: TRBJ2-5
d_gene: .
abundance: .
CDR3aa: CASSFEGWTQYF
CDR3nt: TGTGCCAGCAGCTTTGAGGGTTGGACCCAGTACTTC

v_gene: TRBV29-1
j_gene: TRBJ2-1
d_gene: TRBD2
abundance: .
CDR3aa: CSVGLAGVHNEQFF
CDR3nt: TGCAGCGTTGGGCTAGCGGGAGTGCACAATGAGCAGTTCTTC

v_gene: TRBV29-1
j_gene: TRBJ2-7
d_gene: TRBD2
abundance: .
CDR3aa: CSVREAGAYEQYF
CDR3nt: TGCAGCGTTAGAGAGGCGGGGGCCTACGAGCAGTACTTC

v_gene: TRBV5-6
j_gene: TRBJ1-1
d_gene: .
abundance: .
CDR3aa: CASSLQESAFMNTEAFF
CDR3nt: TGTGCCAGCAGCCTTCAGGAGTCAGCTTTTATGAACACTGAAGCTTTCTTT

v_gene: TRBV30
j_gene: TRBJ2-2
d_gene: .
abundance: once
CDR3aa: CAWNPLSYTGELFF
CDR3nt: TGTGCCTGGAACCCCCTAAGCTACACCGGGGAGCTGTTTTTT

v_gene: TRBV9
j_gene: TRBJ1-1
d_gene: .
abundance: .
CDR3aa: CASSPHPLGTEAFF
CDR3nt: TGTGCCAGCAGCCCACACCCACTGGGGACTGAAGCTTTCTTT